This note documents a single T cell receptor beta chain sequence. Clones were sequenced by immunoSEQ multiplex PCR, and TCRdb holds only the in-frame ones, with some missing. The sample holds approximately 70,000 clones, 79% seen once. Time point reported: baseline, week 1 (first vaccination visit). Sample treatment: pre-vaccination baseline after standard-of-care therapy. There were new WHO grade 3 or 4 astrocytomas in the donors, and these were IDH1-mutant and ATRX-lost. The data stem from a study of a mutant IDH1 vaccine in newly diagnosed glioma. In the study overall: Of treated patients, approximately 62% were men and roughly 38% women, averaging around 42 years. Prior therapy was radiotherapy, temozolomide, or both; most received both.

Germline assignment: CDR1 LNHDA and CDR2 SQIVND (reference sequence). Trimming cost V 2 bases and J 4 bases, with 14 bases left between them. This CDR3 is 16 amino acids long. The V call is TRBV19, the J call TRBJ2-2, with D perhaps assigned TRBD1 or TRBD2 (6 bases each). The sample was PBMCs, taken from a glioma patient treated with radiotherapy, temozolomide or both. The TCR originated in a man aged 45 to 65 with glioma. The DNA for the CDR3 is TGTGCCAGTAGTATAAAGGGGGGAAGTATCACCGGGGAGCTGTTTTTT. It yields the protein CASSIKGGSITGELFF. Full variable domain (remainder filled in from reference TRBV19 and TRBJ2-2): DGGITQSPKYLFRKEGQNVTLSCEQNLNHDAMYWYRQDPGQGLRLIYYSQIVNDFQKGDIAEGYSVSREKKESFPLTVTSAQKNPTAFYLCASSIKGGSITGELFFGEGSRLTVL.